This T cell receptor (beta chain) emerged from a study of T cell responses to AZD1222 COVID-19 vaccine. Regarding the study as a whole: Clonal diversity was possibly underestimated; the donors were predominantly white British and more often female. Targeting of unmutated variant regions was reportedly seen in nearly half of spike-specific TCRs.

A remark on this clone: Antigen: not known.

Germline V gene data show CDR1 as SGHTA and CDR2 as FQGNSA. This CDR3 comprises 12 residues. Trimming cost V 5 bases and J 10 bases, with 12 bases left between them. Repertoires were generated with immunoSEQ multiplex PCR, while TCRdb's copy carries only in-frame clones and drops some. The sample consists of 85,000 to 90,000 clones, more than 70% of them appearing once. The analysis combined second doses at about 4 or about 12 weeks. The V and J genes are TRBV7-2 and TRBJ2-1, with D unresolved. Sequences were derived from peripheral blood, sampled 28 days after the second AZD1222 dose. This receptor was identified in an adult who received the AZD1222 COVID-19 vaccine. The CDR3 spells CASSPPLGEQFF. Here the CDR3 DNA reads TGTGCCAGCAGCCCGCCCTTGGGGGAGCAGTTCTTC.